This T cell receptor beta chain was identified during a study of cytomegalovirus exposure and HLA in healthy donors. General observations from the study: Highest at DRB1 and lowest at HLA-C, TCR association rates differed among HLA loci in a later analysis. Analyzed later, most CMV-associated TCR beta chains appeared HLA-restricted.

PCR primers comprised 60 Vbeta and 13 Jbeta primers. Sequencing used immunoSEQ multiplex PCR; TCRdb keeps in-frame clones, though not all of them. This table holds about 210,000 clones, about four fifths found once. Points on this clone: The antigen is unknown.

This TCR was sampled from a woman in her 50s in good health and CMV-seropositive. Sequencing input: PBMCs.

CDR3 DNA sequence: TGTGCCAGCAGCCAGACAGGGAGGGAGACCCAGTACTTC. It translates to CASSQTGRETQYF. The rearrangement joins TRBV7-9 to TRBJ2-5, with a tentative D call TRBD1 (7 bases). Germline CDR1 and CDR2: SEHNR and FQNEAQ (reference sequence). Deletions cut 5 bases from V and 5 bases from J, with 12 bases between. The CDR3 length is 13 residues.